A single sample gave rise to the 7 T cell receptor beta chains below, sequenced in a study of T cell responses to AZD1222 COVID-19 vaccine. Using immunoSEQ multiplex PCR, the repertoire was profiled, and TCRdb retains in-frame clones only, with some absent. The sample gives about 150,000 clones, around 94% of which show up once; roughly 1.2% is in the top ten. The input for sequencing was peripheral blood, taken on day 0 of AZD1222 vaccination. These receptors were obtained from an adult in good health.

The chain employs TRBV10-3 and TRBJ1-3; D is unclear. Trimming pared 3 bases from V and 4 bases from J, leaving 10 bases between. The V gene's germline CDR1 is ENHRY and CDR2 SYGVKD. This CDR3 region has 14 residues. This chain's CDR3 is CAISDTARGNTIYF. The CDR3 DNA reads as TGTGCCATCAGTGATACCGCCAGGGGAAACACCATATATTTT.

The V call is TRBV5-4, the J call TRBJ1-2; TRBD1 agrees at 7 bases. The CDR3 is 16 residues long. V dropped 0 bases and J dropped 0; count of bases not matched to a gene: 5. Germline V gene data show CDR1 as SGHNT and CDR2 as YYREEE (reference sequence). In nucleotides, the CDR3 is TGTGCCAGCAGCTTGGGACAGGGATTCGCTAACTATGGCTACACCTTC. Amino acids: CASSLGQGFANYGYTF.

V and J are TRBV18 and TRBJ2-4, with D maybe TRBD1 (6 bases). Trimming removed 1 base from V and 5 bases from J, with 6 bases in between. The CDR3 contains 13 residues. Germline values: CDR1 KGHSH, CDR2 LQKENI. The CDR3 nucleotides read TGTGCCAGCTCACCACGACAGGAAAACATTCAGTACTTC. This sequence encodes CASSPRQENIQYF.

The V and J genes are TRBV28 and TRBJ2-2; D gene uncertain. V dropped 2 bases and J dropped 4 bases, with 17 bases sitting between them. The V gene's germline CDR1 is MDHEN and CDR2 SYDVKM. CDR3 size: 17 residues. CDR3 sequence reads: CASSLGNPAISTGELFF. CDR3 coding DNA: TGTGCCAGCAGTTTAGGTAATCCCGCTATATCCACCGGGGAGCTGTTTTTT.

This clone was recorded a few times. V gene TRBV29-1 combines with J gene TRBJ1-1; tentative D call: TRBD1 (5 bases). V shed 2 bases and J shed 0 bases, with 16 bases lying between them. This CDR3 has 16 residues. Germline CDR1 is SQVTM and CDR2 is ANQGSEA. The CDR3 sequence: CSVERQGNWVNTEAFF. The CDR3 nucleotides are TGCAGCGTTGAAAGGCAGGGAAATTGGGTGAACACTGAAGCTTTCTTT.

The V call is TRBV19, the J call TRBJ1-1; perhaps TRBD1 as D (5 bases). Germline-derived CDR1 and CDR2 are LNHDA and SQIVND (reference sequence). The CDR3 sequence is 16 residues long. V lost 5 bases and J lost 7, with 23 bases in between. The CDR3 protein is CASSGTGTPDPYEAFF. The CDR3 coding sequence is TGTGCCAGTAGTGGGACCGGGACCCCTGACCCTTATGAAGCTTTCTTT.

V gene TRBV19 combines with J gene TRBJ1-5; a possible D gene is TRBD1 (6 bases). V lost 8 bases to trimming and J lost 6 bases, with 17 bases between them. This CDR3 has 14 residues. Germline assignment: CDR1 LNHDA and CDR2 SQIVND (reference sequence). CDR3 in amino acids: CASSPGVRGQPQHF. In DNA form, the CDR3 reads TGTGCCAGTTCCCCAGGGGTACGCGGTCAGCCCCAGCATTTT.